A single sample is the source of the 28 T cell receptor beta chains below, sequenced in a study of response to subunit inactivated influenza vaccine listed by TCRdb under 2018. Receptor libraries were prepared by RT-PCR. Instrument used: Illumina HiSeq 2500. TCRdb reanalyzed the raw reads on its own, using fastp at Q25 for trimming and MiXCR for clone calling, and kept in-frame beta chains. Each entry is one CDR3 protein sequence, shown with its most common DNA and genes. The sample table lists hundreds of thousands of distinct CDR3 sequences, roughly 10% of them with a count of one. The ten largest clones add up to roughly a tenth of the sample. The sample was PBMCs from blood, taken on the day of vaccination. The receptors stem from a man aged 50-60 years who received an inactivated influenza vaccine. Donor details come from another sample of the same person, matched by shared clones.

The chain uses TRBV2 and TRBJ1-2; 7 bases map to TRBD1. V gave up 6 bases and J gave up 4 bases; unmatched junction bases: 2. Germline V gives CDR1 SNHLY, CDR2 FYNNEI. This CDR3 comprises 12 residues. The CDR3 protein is CASRTGPYGYTF. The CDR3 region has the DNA TGTGCCAGCAGGACAGGGCCCTATGGCTACACCTTC.

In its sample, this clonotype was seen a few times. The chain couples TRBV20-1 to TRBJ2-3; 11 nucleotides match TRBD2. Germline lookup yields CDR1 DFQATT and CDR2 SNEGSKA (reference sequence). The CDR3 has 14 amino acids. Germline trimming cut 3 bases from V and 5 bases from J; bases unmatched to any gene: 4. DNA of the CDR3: TGCAGTGCTAGTAAGGGGACTAGCGGAGATACGCAGTATTTT. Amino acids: CSASKGTSGDTQYF.

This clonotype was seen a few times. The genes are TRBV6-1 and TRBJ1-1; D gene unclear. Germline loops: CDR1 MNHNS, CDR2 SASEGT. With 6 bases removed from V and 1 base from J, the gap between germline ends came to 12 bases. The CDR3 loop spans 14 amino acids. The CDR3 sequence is CASSARRGNTEAFF. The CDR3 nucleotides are TGTGCCAGCAGCGCGCGTCGGGGGAACACTGAAGCTTTCTTT.

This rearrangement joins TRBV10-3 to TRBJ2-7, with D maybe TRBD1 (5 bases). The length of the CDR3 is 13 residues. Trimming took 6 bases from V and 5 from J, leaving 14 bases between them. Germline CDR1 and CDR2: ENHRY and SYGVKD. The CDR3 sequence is CAIRSAGSNEQYF. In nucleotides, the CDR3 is TGTGCCATCAGGAGCGCAGGGTCGAACGAGCAGTACTTC.

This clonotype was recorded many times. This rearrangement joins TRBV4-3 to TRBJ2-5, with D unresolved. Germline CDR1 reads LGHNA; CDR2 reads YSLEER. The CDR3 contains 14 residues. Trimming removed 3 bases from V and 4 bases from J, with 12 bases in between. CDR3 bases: TGCGCCAGCAGCCAGAACTCCTGGGGAGAGACCCAGTACTTC. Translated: CASSQNSWGETQYF.

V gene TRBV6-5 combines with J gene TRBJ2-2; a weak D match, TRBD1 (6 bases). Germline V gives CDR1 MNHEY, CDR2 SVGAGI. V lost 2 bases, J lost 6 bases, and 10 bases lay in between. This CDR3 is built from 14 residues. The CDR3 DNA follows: TGTGCCAGCAGTTACCAGGGGATCGCCGGGGAGCTGTTTTTT. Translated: CASSYQGIAGELFF.

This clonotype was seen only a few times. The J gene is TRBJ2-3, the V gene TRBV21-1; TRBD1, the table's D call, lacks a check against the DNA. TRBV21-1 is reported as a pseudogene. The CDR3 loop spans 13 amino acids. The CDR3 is CASSKWAAHTQYF. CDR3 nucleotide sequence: TGTGCCAGCAGCAAATGGGCGGCACATACGCAGTATTTT.

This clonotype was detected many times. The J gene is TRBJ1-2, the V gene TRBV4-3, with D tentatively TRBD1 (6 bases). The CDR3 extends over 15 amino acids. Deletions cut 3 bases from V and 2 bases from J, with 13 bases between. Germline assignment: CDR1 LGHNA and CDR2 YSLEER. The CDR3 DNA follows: TGCGCCAGCAGCCAGTCCACAGGGCCCAACTATGGCTACACCTTC. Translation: CASSQSTGPNYGYTF.

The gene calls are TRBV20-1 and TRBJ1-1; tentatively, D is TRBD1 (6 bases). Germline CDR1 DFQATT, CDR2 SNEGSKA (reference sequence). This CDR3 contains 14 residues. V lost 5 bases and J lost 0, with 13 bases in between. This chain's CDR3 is CSAPRTVMNTEAFF. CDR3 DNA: TGCAGTGCTCCCCGGACAGTCATGAACACTGAAGCTTTCTTT.

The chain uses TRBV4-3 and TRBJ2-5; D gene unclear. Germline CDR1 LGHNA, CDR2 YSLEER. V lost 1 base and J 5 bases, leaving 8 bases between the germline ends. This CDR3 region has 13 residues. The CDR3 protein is CASSQGQLETQYF. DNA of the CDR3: TGCGCCAGCAGCCAAGGGCAATTGGAGACCCAGTACTTC.

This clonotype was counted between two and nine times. The CDR3 spells CSVEDRSGRYNEQFF. For the CDR3, the DNA is TGCAGCGTTGAAGATCGTAGCGGGAGGTACAATGAGCAGTTCTTC. This chain uses TRBV29-1 with TRBJ2-1, with 10 bases aligning to TRBD2. Per the germline V gene, CDR1 is SQVTM and CDR2 is ANQGSEA. V was clipped by 0 bases and J by 4 bases; unmatched bases: 3. This CDR3 is 15 amino acids long.

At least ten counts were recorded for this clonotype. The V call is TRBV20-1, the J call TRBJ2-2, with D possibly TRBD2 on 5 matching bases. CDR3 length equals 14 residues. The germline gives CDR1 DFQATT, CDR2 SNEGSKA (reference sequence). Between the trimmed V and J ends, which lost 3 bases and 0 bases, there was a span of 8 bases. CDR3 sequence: CSARDFSNTGELFF. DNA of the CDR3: TGCAGTGCTAGGGACTTTTCGAACACCGGGGAGCTGTTTTTT.

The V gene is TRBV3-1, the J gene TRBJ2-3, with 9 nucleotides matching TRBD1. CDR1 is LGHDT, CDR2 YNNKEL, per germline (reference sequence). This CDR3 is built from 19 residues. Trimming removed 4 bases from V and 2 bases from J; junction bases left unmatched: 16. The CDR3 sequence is CASSLYAPGQGYSTDTQYF. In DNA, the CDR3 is TGTGCCAGCAGCCTGTACGCCCCGGGACAGGGCTATTCCACAGATACGCAGTATTTT.

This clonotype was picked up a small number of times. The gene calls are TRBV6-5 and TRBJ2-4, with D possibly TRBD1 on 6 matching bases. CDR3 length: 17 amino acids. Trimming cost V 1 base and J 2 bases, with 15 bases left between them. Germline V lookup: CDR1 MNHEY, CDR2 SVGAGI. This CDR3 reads CASSYLGQHLTKNIQYF. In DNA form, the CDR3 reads TGTGCCAGCAGTTACTTAGGACAGCATCTAACCAAAAACATTCAGTACTTC.

This chain's CDR3 is CSATGLAGGQNTDTQYF. In DNA, the CDR3 is TGCAGTGCTACGGGACTAGCGGGAGGGCAGAACACAGATACGCAGTATTTT. V is TRBV20-1 and J is TRBJ2-3, with TRBD2 identical over 16 bases. CDR3 length equals 17 residues. The junction had 6 bases not matched to a gene; V was cut back by 4 bases and J by 2 bases. CDR1 and CDR2 (germline): DFQATT, SNEGSKA (reference sequence).

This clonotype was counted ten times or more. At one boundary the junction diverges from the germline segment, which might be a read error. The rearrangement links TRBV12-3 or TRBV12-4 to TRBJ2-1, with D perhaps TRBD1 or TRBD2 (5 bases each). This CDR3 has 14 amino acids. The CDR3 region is CASSLRGSYNEQFF. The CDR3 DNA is TGCGCCAGCAGCTTGAGGGGCTCCTACAATGAGCAGTTCTTC.

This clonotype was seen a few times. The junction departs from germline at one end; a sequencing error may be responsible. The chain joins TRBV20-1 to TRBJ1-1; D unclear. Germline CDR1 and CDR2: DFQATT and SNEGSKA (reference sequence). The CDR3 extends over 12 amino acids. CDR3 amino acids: CSARDPDTEAFF. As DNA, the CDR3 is TGCAGTGCCAGAGACCCGGACACTGAAGCTTTCTTT.

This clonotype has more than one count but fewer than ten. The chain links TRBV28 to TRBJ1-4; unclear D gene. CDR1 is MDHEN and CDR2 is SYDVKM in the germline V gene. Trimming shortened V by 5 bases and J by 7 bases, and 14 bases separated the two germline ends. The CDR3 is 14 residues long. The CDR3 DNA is TGTGCCAGCAGTACCCGCGCAGGTTTTGAAAAACTGTTTTTT. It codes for CASSTRAGFEKLFF.

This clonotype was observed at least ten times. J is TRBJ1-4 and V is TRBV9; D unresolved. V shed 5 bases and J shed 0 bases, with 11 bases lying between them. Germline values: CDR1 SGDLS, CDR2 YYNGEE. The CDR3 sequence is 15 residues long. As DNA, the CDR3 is TGTGCCAGCAGTAAGACCCAAGCAACTAATGAAAAACTGTTTTTT. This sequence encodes CASSKTQATNEKLFF.

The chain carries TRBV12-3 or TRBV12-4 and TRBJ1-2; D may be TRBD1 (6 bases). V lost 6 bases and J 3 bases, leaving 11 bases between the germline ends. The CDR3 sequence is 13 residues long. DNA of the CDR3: TGTGCCAGCAGAAAGGACAGCTACTATGGCTACACCTTC. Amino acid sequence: CASRKDSYYGYTF.

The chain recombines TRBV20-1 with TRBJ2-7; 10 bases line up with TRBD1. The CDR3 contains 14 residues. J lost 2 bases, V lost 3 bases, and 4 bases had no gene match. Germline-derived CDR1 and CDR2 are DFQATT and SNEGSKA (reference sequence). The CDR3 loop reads CSARGGQGPYEQYF. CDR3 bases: TGCAGTGCTAGGGGGGGACAGGGGCCCTACGAGCAGTACTTC.

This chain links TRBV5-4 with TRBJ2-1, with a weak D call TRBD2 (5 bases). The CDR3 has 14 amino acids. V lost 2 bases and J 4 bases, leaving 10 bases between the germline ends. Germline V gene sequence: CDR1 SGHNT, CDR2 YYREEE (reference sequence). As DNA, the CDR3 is TGTGCCAGCAGCTTAGTCGGGGAGTACAATGAGCAGTTCTTC. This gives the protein CASSLVGEYNEQFF.

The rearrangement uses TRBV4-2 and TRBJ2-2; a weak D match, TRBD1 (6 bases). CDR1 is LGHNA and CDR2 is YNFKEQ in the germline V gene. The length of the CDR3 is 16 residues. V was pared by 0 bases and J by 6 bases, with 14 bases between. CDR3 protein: CASSQDRPGQSGELFF. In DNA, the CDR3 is TGTGCCAGCAGCCAAGACCGCCCCGGACAGTCCGGGGAGCTGTTTTTT.

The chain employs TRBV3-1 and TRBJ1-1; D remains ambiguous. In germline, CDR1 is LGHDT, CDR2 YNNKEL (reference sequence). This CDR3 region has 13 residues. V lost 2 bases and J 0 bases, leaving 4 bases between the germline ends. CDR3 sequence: CASSQQMNTEAFF. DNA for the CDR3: TGTGCCAGCAGCCAACAGATGAACACTGAAGCTTTCTTT.

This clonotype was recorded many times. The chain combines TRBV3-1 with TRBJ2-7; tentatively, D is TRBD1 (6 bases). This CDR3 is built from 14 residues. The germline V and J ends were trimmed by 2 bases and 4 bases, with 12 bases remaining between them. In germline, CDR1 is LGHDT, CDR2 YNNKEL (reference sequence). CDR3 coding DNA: TGTGCCAGCAGCCAACCGGGACACCCATACGAGCAGTACTTC. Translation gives CASSQPGHPYEQYF.

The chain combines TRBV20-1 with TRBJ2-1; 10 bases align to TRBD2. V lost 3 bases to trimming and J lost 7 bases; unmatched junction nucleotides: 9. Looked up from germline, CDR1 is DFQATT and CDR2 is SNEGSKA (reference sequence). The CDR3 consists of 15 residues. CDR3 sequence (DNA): TGCAGTGCTAGTTTGCTAGCGGGAGTGGGGAATGAGCAGTTCTTC. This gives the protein CSASLLAGVGNEQFF.

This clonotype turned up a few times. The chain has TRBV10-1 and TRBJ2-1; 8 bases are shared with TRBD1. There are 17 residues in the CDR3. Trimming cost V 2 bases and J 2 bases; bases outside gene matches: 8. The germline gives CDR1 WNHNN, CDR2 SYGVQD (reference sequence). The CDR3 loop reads CASSETDRGQPYNEQFF. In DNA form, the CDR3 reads TGCGCCAGCAGTGAGACCGACAGGGGACAACCCTACAATGAGCAGTTCTTC.

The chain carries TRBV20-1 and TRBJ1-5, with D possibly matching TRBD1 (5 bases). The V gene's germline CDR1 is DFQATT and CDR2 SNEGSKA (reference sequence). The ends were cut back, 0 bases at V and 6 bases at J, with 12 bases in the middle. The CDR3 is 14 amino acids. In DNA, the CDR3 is TGCAGTGCTAGAGATCTGCAGGGTATTCAGCCCCAGCATTTT. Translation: CSARDLQGIQPQHF.